The TCR beta chain under discussion was sequenced for a study of human T cells and chemical hapten exposure. As the library was built, unique molecular identifiers were attached to individual cDNA molecules. In the source study's methods: Samples ranged from roughly 20,000 to 750,000 TCRs, with a median of approximately 90,000. MiXCR, run by TCRdb on the 5' RACE reads, gives a single entry per CDR3 protein. The V and J calls and clone size are TCRdb's, not the authors'. The data contain more than 140,000 distinct CDR3 sequences, 3.5% to 5% of them singletons. Trimming removed 6 bases at V and 6 bases at J, with 18 bases between. CDR1 and CDR2 from the germline V gene are LGHDT and YNNKEL (reference sequence). This CDR3 spans 14 amino acids. This clonotype was recorded many times. Its antigen remains unknown. Researchers extracted total RNA from unfractionated whole blood. Study conclusions and caveats: DPC sensitization did not alter TCRs above 1 in 1000 frequency.

The chain employs TRBV3-1 and TRBJ2-7; D possibly corresponds to TRBD1 (5 bases). This clonotype was sampled from a female donor in good health. CDR3 nucleotide sequence: TGTGCCAGCAGTTCGGCAGGGTTCACGTCCGAGCAGTACTTC. This codes for CASSSAGFTSEQYF.